The clone carrying this T cell receptor beta chain was seen just once. The antigen is undetermined. The data were obtained in a study of cytomegalovirus exposure and HLA in healthy donors. Study at large: A subsequent analysis reported that the 120 or so validation repertoires were produced on the same platform that had also been used for the roughly 670 first-cohort repertoires. Study-wide points: Listed as cytomegalovirus-associated were 150 to 200 TCR beta chains. According to reports, the classifier identified cytomegalovirus status with high specificity and sensitivity.

After removal of 2 bases from V and 1 base from J, the junction contained 4 bases not matched to a gene. The length of the CDR3 is 15 residues. CDR1 and CDR2 from the germline V gene are MNHNY and SVGAGI (reference sequence). Assay used: immunoSEQ multiplex PCR; TCRdb lists only in-frame clones, some missing. The repertoire holds 110,000 or so clones, with about 82% as singletons. The J gene is TRBJ2-7, the V gene TRBV6-6; 8 bases map to TRBD1. The sample was PBMCs. This TCR was recovered from a man younger than 30 in good health and CMV-seronegative. The CDR3 here is CASSYGQGTSYEQYF. In DNA, the CDR3 is TGTGCCAGCAGTTACGGACAGGGAACATCCTACGAGCAGTACTTC.